This paragraph reports one T cell receptor (beta chain). Data came from immunoSEQ multiplex PCR; TCRdb stores just in-frame clones and leaves some out. The sample yields about 160,000 clones, about 85% seen once. This sample was taken from a study of blood T cell repertoires in COVID-19. In the study overall: Collection of acute and convalescent COVID-19 samples took place in the United States, Italy and Spain.

What was sequenced was peripheral blood. The receptor comes from a man in his 60s who had recovered from COVID-19.

CDR3 sequence (DNA): TGTGCCAGCAGCAACCAGGGTTATAGCAATCAGCCCCAGCATTTT. Protein sequence: CASSNQGYSNQPQHF. The V call is TRBV7-2, the J call TRBJ1-5, with a tentative D call TRBD1 (5 bases). V dropped 5 bases and J dropped 0 bases, with 11 bases sitting between them. CDR1 and CDR2 from the germline V gene are SGHTA and FQGNSA. The CDR3 contains 15 residues. Based on the CDR3 plus reference TRBV7-2 and TRBJ1-5, the full variable domain is GAGVSQSPSNKVTEKGKDVELRCDPISGHTALYWYRQSLGQGLEFLIYFQGNSAPDKSGLPSDRFSAERTGGSVSTLTIQRTQQEDSAVYLCASSNQGYSNQPQHFGDGTRLSIL.